Following are 29 T cell receptor beta chains from one sample sequenced in a study of CD8+CD57+ T cells in acquired aplastic anemia. Patients picked for sequencing had shown CD8+CD57+ cell expansion detected by flow cytometry. Genomic DNA acted as the template from which TCR beta VDJ combination and CDR3 sequence profiling were carried out. TCRdb re-analysed the reads in MiXCR, keeping a single row per CDR3 protein. The sample lists 90,000 to 150,000 distinct CDR3 sequences; 50% to 70% were seen once. The source material was sorted CD4+, CD8+, or CD8+CD57+ T cells (not recorded which) from PBMCs. Every receptor here comes from a human donor with aplastic anemia.

The chain is built from TRBV10-3 and TRBJ2-7, with D tentatively TRBD2 (6 bases). The CDR3 has 14 amino acids. Germline V gives CDR1 ENHRY, CDR2 SYGVKD. Trimming took 8 bases from V and 0 from J, leaving 14 bases between them. CDR3 DNA: TGTGCCATCCCGGGGGAAGGGTTCTCCTACGAGCAGTACTTC. Translated: CAIPGEGFSYEQYF.

As regards this clonotype: The CDR3 end shows no conserved phenylalanine or tryptophan, and so a read error is likely. V usage is TRBV10-2 and J usage is TRBJ2-5, with D uncertain. This CDR3 has 15 residues. Germline assignment: CDR1 WSHSY and CDR2 SAAADI. As DNA, the CDR3 is TGCGCCAGCGGTGAGTCCCCTCTATCTCCTAAGACTCAGTACCTC. The encoded protein is CASGESPLSPKTQYL.

This sequence joins TRBV19 and TRBJ1-1; no definite D call. CDR3 length equals 9 residues. Germline V gene sequence: CDR1 LNHDA, CDR2 SQIVND (reference sequence). The V and J ends lost 6 bases and 10 bases respectively, with 6 bases between them. The CDR3 nucleotides are TGTGCCAGTAGCCGGACAGCTTTCTTT. Translation gives CASSRTAFF. The variable domain in full, with the rest retrieved from reference TRBV19 and TRBJ1-1, is DGGITQSPKYLFRKEGQNVTLSCEQNLNHDAMYWYRQDPGQGLRLIYYSQIVNDFQKGDIAEGYSVSREKKESFPLTVTSAQKNPTAFYLCASSRTAFFGQGTRLTVV.

V gene TRBV6-1 combines with J gene TRBJ2-3, with 10 positions matching TRBD2. The CDR3 is made up of 15 amino acids. Germline V CDR1 and CDR2: MNHNS, SASEGT. V shed 4 bases and J 4 bases; nucleotides not matched to a gene: 5. CDR3 loop: CASSVAGGGSDTQYF. As DNA, the CDR3 is TGTGCCAGCAGTGTAGCGGGGGGAGGTTCAGATACGCAGTATTTT.

The chain employs TRBV5-4 and TRBJ2-3; no clear D. CDR3 length: 15 amino acids. CDR1 and CDR2 from the germline V gene are SGHNT and YYREEE (reference sequence). V was trimmed by 1 base and J by 1 base, leaving 10 bases between them. The CDR3 here is CASSLRSTRTDTQYF. CDR3 in DNA: TGTGCCAGCAGCTTGAGAAGTACTCGCACAGATACGCAGTATTTT.

This clonotype was seen just once. The chain employs TRBV9 and TRBJ1-2; D gene ambiguous. The CDR3 length is 12 residues. The germline V gene encodes CDR1 SGDLS and CDR2 YYNGEE. Trimming cost V 3 bases and J 4 bases, with 7 bases left between them. CDR3 sequence: CASSAPSYGYTF. DNA of the CDR3: TGTGCCAGCAGCGCACCGAGCTATGGCTACACCTTC.

Many counts were recorded for this clonotype. The chain carries TRBV20-1 and TRBJ2-7; D is possibly TRBD2 (7 bases). CDR1 and CDR2 from the germline V gene are DFQATT and SNEGSKA (reference sequence). The CDR3 is 14 amino acids. The V gene lost 0 bases and the J gene lost 3 bases, with 12 bases spanning the gap. CDR3 amino acids: CSAREPGGGYEQYF. For the CDR3, the DNA is TGCAGTGCTAGAGAGCCGGGGGGCGGCTACGAGCAGTACTTC.

The V and J genes are TRBV11-2 and TRBJ1-3; tentative D call: TRBD1 (5 bases). The length of the CDR3 is 18 residues. CDR1 and CDR2 (germline): SGHAT, FQNNGV. Trimming removed 5 bases at V and 2 bases at J, with 22 bases between. The CDR3 here is CASSPSSWGLWAGNTIYF. The DNA of the CDR3 is TGTGCCAGCAGCCCGTCGTCTTGGGGGTTATGGGCTGGAAACACCATATATTTT. The full variable domain, in which reference TRBV11-2 and TRBJ1-3 provide the parts outside the CDR3, is EAGVAQSPRYKIIEKRQSVAFWCNPISGHATLYWYQQILGQGPKLLIQFQNNGVVDDSQLPKDRFSAERLKGVDSTLKIQPAKLEDSAVYLCASSPSSWGLWAGNTIYFGEGSWLTVV.

This clonotype turned up a few times. V gene TRBV7-2 combines with J gene TRBJ2-1; 7 nucleotides align to TRBD1. Germline V gene sequence: CDR1 SGHTA, CDR2 FQGNSA. CDR3 length: 13 residues. V gave up 5 bases and J gave up 6 bases; unmatched junction bases: 4. The CDR3 DNA is TGTGCCAGCAGCACAGACAGGGTCAATGAGCAGTTCTTC. The encoded protein is CASSTDRVNEQFF. The full variable domain, its missing parts supplied by reference TRBV7-2 and TRBJ2-1, is GAGVSQSPSNKVTEKGKDVELRCDPISGHTALYWYRQSLGQGLEFLIYFQGNSAPDKSGLPSDRFSAERTGGSVSTLTIQRTQQEDSAVYLCASSTDRVNEQFFGPGTRLTVL.

The chain recombines TRBV10-3 with TRBJ2-5, with 10 bases lining up with TRBD1. Germline assignment: CDR1 ENHRY and CDR2 SYGVKD. V trimming: 6 bases; J trimming: 3 bases; junction bases outside the gene matches: 1. The CDR3 consists of 13 residues. The CDR3 protein is CAIRGTGEETQYF. CDR3 DNA: TGTGCCATCAGGGGGACAGGGGAAGAGACCCAGTACTTC.

CDR3: CATGRGGGYNEQFF. DNA for the CDR3: TGTGCTACGGGACGCGGGGGGGGCTACAATGAGCAGTTCTTC. The chain is built from TRBV12-5 and TRBJ2-1; the match to TRBD2 covers 9 bases. This CDR3 comprises 14 residues. The V segment lost 10 bases and the J segment 3 bases; nucleotides outside the gene matches: 7. Germline lookup yields CDR1 LGHNT and CDR2 FRNRAP.

Only a few counts were recorded for this clonotype. The CDR3 is CASSLIADSNQPQHF. Written as DNA, the CDR3 is TGTGCCAGCAGTTTAATCGCGGATAGCAATCAGCCCCAGCATTTT. V and J are TRBV28 and TRBJ1-5; D is unclear. Looked up from germline, CDR1 is MDHEN and CDR2 is SYDVKM. V lost 2 bases and J 0 bases, leaving 8 bases between the germline ends. This CDR3 has 15 residues.

In nucleotides, the CDR3 is TGCAGTGCTAGAGTAGGGGGACCCCTCCACTTT. Protein: CSARVGGPLHF. The V gene is TRBV20-1, the J gene TRBJ1-6; weak D call: TRBD1 (6 bases). The CDR3 consists of 11 residues. Germline CDR1 DFQATT, CDR2 SNEGSKA (reference sequence). Trimming shortened V by 1 base and J by 12 bases, and 7 bases separated the two germline ends.

This clonotype was detected only a few times. The rearrangement links TRBV29-1 to TRBJ2-5; D uncertain. The CDR3 length is 13 residues. Germline values: CDR1 SQVTM, CDR2 ANQGSEA. Trimming took 3 bases from V and 5 from J, leaving 13 bases between them. The DNA for the CDR3 is TGCAGCGTTGACCCTAGTACCGGGGAGACCCAGTACTTC. Translation gives CSVDPSTGETQYF.

This clonotype was counted many times. This chain links TRBV7-9 with TRBJ2-1; D is perhaps TRBD2 (5 bases). The CDR3 totals 16 residues. In germline, CDR1 is SEHNR, CDR2 FQNEAQ (reference sequence). Trimming pared 7 bases from V and 8 bases from J, leaving 24 bases between. The CDR3 spells CASILDDYNLADEQFF. CDR3 nucleotides: TGTGCCAGCATCTTGGACGACTATAACCTGGCCGATGAGCAGTTCTTC.

The chain employs TRBV7-2 and TRBJ1-2, with 11 bases aligning to TRBD1. This CDR3 has 13 residues. V gave up 5 bases and J gave up 6 bases; unmatched junction bases: 2. Germline CDR1 SGHTA, CDR2 FQGNSA. The CDR3 sequence: CASSQGQGDGYTF. As DNA, the CDR3 is TGTGCCAGCAGCCAGGGACAGGGGGATGGCTACACCTTC.

J is TRBJ2-5 and V is TRBV29-1, with 9 positions matching TRBD2. Germline V gene sequence: CDR1 SQVTM, CDR2 ANQGSEA. The length of the CDR3 is 12 residues. Trimming cost V 8 bases and J 9 bases; bases outside gene matches: 10. CDR3 sequence: CSPQAGGGAQYF. The CDR3, as DNA: TGCAGCCCCCAGGCGGGAGGGGGAGCCCAGTACTTC.

This chain uses TRBV25-1 with TRBJ1-2, with D perhaps TRBD1 (5 bases). The V end lost 4 bases, the J end lost 2 bases, and 17 bases lay between the germline ends. CDR1 and CDR2 (germline): MGHDK, SYGVNS. The CDR3 is 16 amino acids. As DNA, the CDR3 is TGTGCCAGCAGTGCTATTGGGACGGCTCTAAACTATGGCTACACCTTC. Encoded protein: CASSAIGTALNYGYTF.

The chain is built from TRBV7-8 and TRBJ2-7; D unclear. CDR1 and CDR2 from the germline V gene are SGHVS and FQNEAQ. V shed 1 base and J shed 0 bases, with 10 bases lying between them. The CDR3 is made up of 15 amino acids. The CDR3 protein is CASSLGPTGSYEQYF. In nucleotides, the CDR3 is TGTGCCAGCAGCTTAGGACCAACCGGCTCCTACGAGCAGTACTTC.

A remark on this clonotype: A much bigger clone sits one base away, suggesting this may be a read error. The V call is TRBV7-6, the J call TRBJ2-7; D perhaps matches TRBD1 (5 bases). The DNA end is a closer match to TRBJ2-5, so the J assignment may be wrong. The CDR3 length is 13 residues. Germline V gives CDR1 SGHVS, CDR2 FNYEAQ. The DNA of the CDR3 is TGTGTCAGCAGAGCAGGGTTGGAAGAGACCCAGTACTTC. It encodes CVSRAGLEETQYF.

This chain links TRBV24-1 with TRBJ2-5; 8 bases align to TRBD1. V was clipped by 4 bases and J by 5 bases; unmatched bases: 11. CDR1 and CDR2 (germline): KGHDR, SFDVKD. The CDR3 extends over 16 amino acids. The CDR3: CATSERQGAHRETQYF. DNA for the CDR3: TGTGCCACCAGTGAGAGGCAGGGGGCGCACAGGGAGACCCAGTACTTC.

The chain carries TRBV25-1 and TRBJ2-3, with no clear D. Germline lookup yields CDR1 MGHDK and CDR2 SYGVNS. The V gene lost 1 base and the J gene lost 3 bases, with 11 bases spanning the gap. The CDR3 length is 15 residues. The CDR3 sequence: CASSESFPRTDTQYF. CDR3 DNA sequence: TGTGCCAGCAGTGAATCCTTCCCCAGAACAGATACGCAGTATTTT.

This rearrangement joins TRBV20-1 to TRBJ2-7; D may match TRBD1 or TRBD2 (6 bases each). Trimming left V 0 bases short and J 2 bases short, with 14 bases between. The CDR3 contains 15 residues. Per germline, CDR1 DFQATT and CDR2 SNEGSKA (reference sequence). CDR3 in amino acids: CSARESRGAAYEQYF. CDR3 bases: TGCAGTGCTAGAGAATCAAGGGGGGCTGCCTACGAGCAGTACTTC.

This clonotype was detected only a few times. The V call is TRBV6-5, the J call TRBJ1-1, with TRBD1 as a possible D gene (6 bases). The V and J ends lost 4 bases and 12 bases respectively, with 27 bases between them. This CDR3 is 16 amino acids long. Germline CDR1 MNHEY, CDR2 SVGAGI. The CDR3 protein is CASSSRRGPVGRWPFF. The CDR3 DNA follows: TGTGCCAGCAGTTCGCGACGGGGGCCCGTGGGTCGGTGGCCTTTCTTT.

Points on this clonotype: The CDR3 carries no conserved terminal phenylalanine or tryptophan, so it likely arises from a read error. The chain has TRBV13 and TRBJ1-1, with D possibly being TRBD1 (5 bases). There are 15 residues in the CDR3. The V end lost 6 bases, the J end lost 3 bases, and 17 bases lay between the germline ends. The germline V gene encodes CDR1 PRHDT and CDR2 FYEKMQ (reference sequence). The CDR3 DNA sequence: TGTGCCAGCAGTCTAGGGGAAACTTTAGACACTGAAGCTTTCTCT. This codes for CASSLGETLDTEAFS.

The chain is built from TRBV9 and TRBJ1-4, with a tentative D call TRBD1 (6 bases). The CDR3 contains 14 residues. V was pared by 0 bases and J by 8 bases, with 11 bases between. Germline lookup yields CDR1 SGDLS and CDR2 YYNGEE. CDR3 residues: CASSVVGGPEKLFF. The CDR3 nucleotides read TGTGCCAGCAGCGTAGTCGGGGGGCCCGAAAAACTGTTTTTT. Full variable domain (rest looked up from reference TRBV9 and TRBJ1-4): DSGVTQTPKHLITATGQRVTLRCSPRSGDLSVYWYQQSLDQGLQFLIQYYNGEERAKGNILERFSAQQFPDLHSELNLSSLELGDSALYFCASSVVGGPEKLFFGSGTQLSVL.

This clonotype showed up many times. V gene TRBV15 combines with J gene TRBJ2-7; 11 positions agree with TRBD1. V gave up 3 bases and J gave up 4 bases; unmatched junction bases: 5. Germline V CDR1 and CDR2: LNHNV, YYDKDF (reference sequence). The CDR3 has 15 amino acids. The CDR3 region has the DNA TGTGCCACCAGCAGCACCGGGACAGGGGGATACGAGCAGTACTTC. This codes for CATSSTGTGGYEQYF.

The chain joins TRBV9 to TRBJ2-5; 10 bases align to TRBD2. With V trimmed by 4 bases and J by 5 bases, 8 bases remained unmatched. This CDR3 has 15 residues. The germline gives CDR1 SGDLS, CDR2 YYNGEE. This chain's CDR3 is CASSPGTSEGETQYF. The CDR3 DNA reads TGTGCCAGCAGCCCCGGGACTAGCGAGGGCGAGACCCAGTACTTC.

Many counts were recorded for this clonotype. The rearrangement joins TRBV19 to TRBJ2-3; 12 bases align to TRBD2. Germline assignment: CDR1 LNHDA and CDR2 SQIVND (reference sequence). V lost 5 bases to trimming and J lost 0 bases; unmatched junction nucleotides: 9. This CDR3 comprises 18 residues. CDR3: CASSWKLAGGESTDTQYF. DNA of the CDR3: TGTGCCAGTAGTTGGAAGCTAGCGGGGGGGGAGAGCACAGATACGCAGTATTTT.